These 23 T cell receptor beta chains originate from one sample sequenced in a study of T cell responses to AZD1222 COVID-19 vaccine. Assay: immunoSEQ multiplex PCR; the TCRdb copy retains only in-frame clones and omits some. In the table there are roughly 120,000 clones, approximately 94% of which are singletons. This material consisted of peripheral blood, taken on day 0 of AZD1222 vaccination. These TCRs come from an adult in good health.

The genes are TRBV29-1 and TRBJ2-6, with 10 bases that match TRBD1. V dropped 4 bases and J dropped 0; count of bases not matched to a gene: 3. Germline CDR1 is SQVTM and CDR2 is ANQGSEA. The CDR3 is 16 residues long. Written as DNA, the CDR3 is TGCAGCGTTGCCGGGACAGGGGCCTCTGGGGCCAACGTCCTGACTTTC. Its protein product is CSVAGTGASGANVLTF.

This rearrangement joins TRBV2 to TRBJ2-7; 7 nucleotides align to TRBD1. The CDR3 has 16 amino acids. Trimming took 4 bases from V and 4 from J; bases not matched to a gene: 13. The V gene's germline CDR1 is SNHLY and CDR2 FYNNEI. CDR3 DNA: TGTGCCAGCAGTGTTACCCGACAGGGAGCGGCTTACGAGCAGTACTTC. Residues: CASSVTRQGAAYEQYF.

The rearrangement links TRBV27 to TRBJ2-1; D remains unclear. V shed 2 bases and J shed 5 bases, with 7 bases lying between them. Germline CDR1 is MNHEY and CDR2 is SMNVEV (reference sequence). This CDR3 has 13 residues. The CDR3 reads CASSLQVHNEQFF. In DNA form, the CDR3 reads TGTGCCAGCAGTTTACAGGTTCACAATGAGCAGTTCTTC.

The chain combines TRBV28 with TRBJ1-5; D unclear. The V gene's germline CDR1 is MDHEN and CDR2 SYDVKM. Trimming removed 4 bases at V and 7 bases at J, with 5 bases between. The CDR3 runs 11 residues. This CDR3 reads CASSSGQPQHF. The DNA for the CDR3 is TGTGCCAGCAGTTCGGGGCAGCCCCAGCATTTT. The complete variable domain, with remaining parts taken from reference TRBV28 and TRBJ1-5, reads DVKVTQSSRYLVKRTGEKVFLECVQDMDHENMFWYRQDPGLGLRLIYFSYDVKMKEKGDIPEGYSVSREKKERFSLILESASTNQTSMYLCASSSGQPQHFGDGTRLSIL.

The chain joins TRBV10-3 to TRBJ2-1, with TRBD2 as a possible D gene (6 bases). V was shortened by 1 base and J by 8 bases, with 15 bases between the two germline ends. CDR3 length: 15 amino acids. Germline CDR1 and CDR2: ENHRY and SYGVKD. CDR3 in DNA: TGTGCCATCAGTGAGTTTAGGGGAGGTGAATATGAGCAGTTCTTC. This gives the protein CAISEFRGGEYEQFF.

V usage is TRBV27 and J usage is TRBJ2-1; TRBD2 might be the D (7 bases). V shed 3 bases and J shed 7 bases, with 16 bases lying between them. The germline V gene encodes CDR1 MNHEY and CDR2 SMNVEV (reference sequence). The CDR3 spans 15 residues. The CDR3 spells CASSFWEGVGNEQFF. DNA for the CDR3: TGTGCCAGCAGTTTCTGGGAGGGGGTAGGAAATGAGCAGTTCTTC.

The chain has TRBV14 and TRBJ1-5; D gene unclear. Germline V gives CDR1 SGHDN, CDR2 FVKESK. V was cut by 5 bases and J by 9 bases, with 11 bases left in between. The length of the CDR3 is 12 residues. The CDR3 region is CASSTDRGPQHF. CDR3 nucleotide sequence: TGTGCCAGCAGCACCGACCGAGGGCCCCAGCATTTT.

This rearrangement joins TRBV2 to TRBJ1-1, with no clear D. Trimming removed 6 bases at V and 0 bases at J, with 11 bases between. The CDR3 has 14 amino acids. Germline V gene sequence: CDR1 SNHLY, CDR2 FYNNEI. The CDR3 region is CASRFRFMNTEAFF. The CDR3 coding sequence is TGTGCCAGCAGGTTCAGGTTCATGAACACTGAAGCTTTCTTT.

The chain carries TRBV7-2 and TRBJ2-4, with 10 positions matching TRBD1. The V segment lost 5 bases and the J segment 0 bases; nucleotides outside the gene matches: 4. The CDR3 has 16 amino acids. Germline V lookup: CDR1 SGHTA, CDR2 FQGNSA. DNA of the CDR3: TGTGCCAGCAGCCCCCGGACAGGGGGAGCCAAAAACATTCAGTACTTC. The encoded protein is CASSPRTGGAKNIQYF.

This clone was found once. V is TRBV5-1 and J is TRBJ2-3; TRBD2 agrees at 7 bases. V was clipped by 4 bases and J by 2 bases; unmatched bases: 13. Germline-derived CDR1 and CDR2 are SGHRS and YFSETQ. The CDR3 loop spans 17 amino acids. DNA for the CDR3: TGCGCCAGCAGCGTAGGCCCCGGGCGGGACTACACAGATACGCAGTATTTT. It encodes CASSVGPGRDYTDTQYF.

This clone was picked up one time. The chain has TRBV29-1 and TRBJ1-2; D may be TRBD1 (5 bases). The CDR3 has 13 residues. Germline assignment: CDR1 SQVTM and CDR2 ANQGSEA. V dropped 8 bases and J dropped 2 bases, with 15 bases sitting between them. CDR3 loop: CSLRDPSNYGYTF. CDR3 DNA sequence: TGCAGCCTCAGGGACCCCTCCAACTATGGCTACACCTTC.

The chain recombines TRBV29-1 with TRBJ2-7; TRBD2 matches 12 bases. The length of the CDR3 is 17 residues. Germline V lookup: CDR1 SQVTM, CDR2 ANQGSEA. The V gene end was trimmed by 7 bases and the J gene end by 4 bases; junction bases not matched to a gene: 17. The CDR3 region is CSGVGVTSGSGTYEQYF. CDR3 DNA sequence: TGCAGCGGGGTAGGGGTGACTAGCGGGAGCGGGACTTACGAGCAGTACTTC.

This rearrangement joins TRBV27 to TRBJ1-1; no reliable D call. Germline V gives CDR1 MNHEY, CDR2 SMNVEV (reference sequence). V shed 1 base and J shed 5 bases, with 14 bases lying between them. CDR3 length: 15 residues. CDR3 amino acids: CASSLYRALGTEAFF. DNA for the CDR3: TGTGCCAGCAGTTTATATCGGGCCTTAGGGACTGAAGCTTTCTTT.

The V gene is TRBV28, the J gene TRBJ1-5; weak D call: TRBD1 (6 bases). The CDR3 covers 15 residues. Germline V gene sequence: CDR1 MDHEN, CDR2 SYDVKM. V lost 4 bases, J lost 4 bases, and 14 bases lay in between. CDR3 in DNA: TGTGCCAGCAGTTCGGGACAAGATTGGAATCAGCCCCAGCATTTT. As protein: CASSSGQDWNQPQHF. Complete variable domain (other parts from reference TRBV28 and TRBJ1-5): DVKVTQSSRYLVKRTGEKVFLECVQDMDHENMFWYRQDPGLGLRLIYFSYDVKMKEKGDIPEGYSVSREKKERFSLILESASTNQTSMYLCASSSGQDWNQPQHFGDGTRLSIL.

Comment on this clone: At the DNA level, this CDR3 is encoded by other sequences in the same sample as well. V usage is TRBV6-6 and J usage is TRBJ2-2; tentatively, D is TRBD1 (6 bases). CDR3 length: 14 residues. Germline assignment: CDR1 MNHNY and CDR2 SVGAGI (reference sequence). Trimming took off 0 bases at V and 5 bases at J, with 7 bases between the two ends. The CDR3 DNA reads TGTGCCAGCAGTTACTCGGACAGTACCGGGGAGCTGTTTTTT. Its protein product is CASSYSDSTGELFF.

The V gene is TRBV7-7, the J gene TRBJ2-1, with 8 bases aligning to TRBD1. Per the germline V gene, CDR1 is SSHAT and CDR2 is FNYEAQ (reference sequence). The CDR3 runs 15 residues. V dropped 1 base and J dropped 8; count of bases not matched to a gene: 7. In nucleotides, the CDR3 is TGTGCCAGCAGCTTAGGGACAGGGACGATCGATGAGCAGTTCTTC. This gives the protein CASSLGTGTIDEQFF.

This clone appeared a single time. The rearrangement uses TRBV6-5 and TRBJ1-2; unclear D gene. V was cut by 11 bases and J by 7 bases, with 20 bases left in between. This CDR3 region has 13 residues. The germline CDR1 and CDR2 sequences are MNHEY and SVGAGI. The CDR3 is CAGYKARTGGYTF. The CDR3 nucleotides are TGTGCCGGTTATAAGGCCCGAACGGGTGGCTACACCTTC.

This chain joins TRBV10-3 and TRBJ2-7; 7 nucleotides align to TRBD1. CDR3 length equals 13 residues. Germline V gene data show CDR1 as ENHRY and CDR2 as SYGVKD. V dropped 5 bases and J dropped 7; count of bases not matched to a gene: 8. The CDR3 is CAISNRDSREQYF. CDR3 coding DNA: TGTGCCATCAGTAATCGGGACAGTCGAGAGCAGTACTTC.

CDR3 in DNA: TGCGCCAGCAGTCAAGTTACTGACCAGCCCCAGCATTTT. Protein: CASSQVTDQPQHF. This sequence joins TRBV23-1 and TRBJ1-5; D unresolved. TRBV23-1 has ORF status, its function being uncertain. The CDR3 has 13 residues. V shed 2 bases and J shed 7 bases, with 9 bases lying between them.

The J gene is TRBJ2-1, the V gene TRBV6-5; D uncertain. The CDR3 has 14 residues. The V end lost 3 bases, the J end lost 5 bases, and 11 bases lay between the germline ends. From germline, CDR1 is MNHEY and CDR2 SVGAGI. The chain's CDR3 is CASSYEQAHNEQFF. CDR3 nucleotides: TGTGCCAGCAGTTATGAGCAGGCCCACAATGAGCAGTTCTTC.

The rearrangement uses TRBV6-5 and TRBJ2-1; either TRBD1 or TRBD2 may supply D (6 bases each). V was cut by 6 bases and J by 4 bases, with 16 bases left in between. This CDR3 has 15 residues. Germline loops: CDR1 MNHEY, CDR2 SVGAGI. For the CDR3, the DNA is TGTGCCAGCAGACCCCGGGGGCCCTTATACAATGAGCAGTTCTTC. Residues: CASRPRGPLYNEQFF.

This clone was recorded once. V usage is TRBV20-1 and J usage is TRBJ2-5, with D perhaps matching TRBD2 (6 bases). V lost 3 bases to trimming and J lost 5 bases, with 10 bases between them. The CDR3 covers 12 residues. In germline, CDR1 is DFQATT, CDR2 SNEGSKA (reference sequence). DNA for the CDR3: TGCAGTGCTAGTGGCCGGGGGGAGACCCAGTACTTC. Protein product: CSASGRGETQYF.

This chain uses TRBV3-1 (or the pseudogene TRBV3-2) with TRBJ2-1; 7 nucleotides align to TRBD2. The germline gives CDR1 LGHDT, CDR2 YNNKEL (reference sequence). There are 15 residues in the CDR3. The V segment lost 4 bases and the J segment 0 bases; nucleotides outside the gene matches: 3. The CDR3 protein is CASSLTSASYNEQFF. DNA for the CDR3: TGTGCCAGCAGCCTCACTAGCGCCTCCTACAATGAGCAGTTCTTC.